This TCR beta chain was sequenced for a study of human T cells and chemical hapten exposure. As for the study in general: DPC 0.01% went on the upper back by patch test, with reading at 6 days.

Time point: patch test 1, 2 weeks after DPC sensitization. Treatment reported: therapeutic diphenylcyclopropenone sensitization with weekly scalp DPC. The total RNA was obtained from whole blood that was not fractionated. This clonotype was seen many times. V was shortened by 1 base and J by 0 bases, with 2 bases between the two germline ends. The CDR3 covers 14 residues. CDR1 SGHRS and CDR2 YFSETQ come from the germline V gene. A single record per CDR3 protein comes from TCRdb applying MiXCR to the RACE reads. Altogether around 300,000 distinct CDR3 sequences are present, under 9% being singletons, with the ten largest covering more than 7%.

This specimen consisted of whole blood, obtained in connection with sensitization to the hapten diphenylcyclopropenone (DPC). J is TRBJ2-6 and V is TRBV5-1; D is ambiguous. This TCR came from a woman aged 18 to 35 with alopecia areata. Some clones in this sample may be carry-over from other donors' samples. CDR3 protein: CASSLISGANVLTF. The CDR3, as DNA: TGCGCCAGCAGCTTGATCTCTGGGGCCAACGTCCTGACTTTC.